The present T cell receptor (beta chain) was sequenced within a study of T cells after yellow fever vaccination. TCRdb re-called the 5' RACE reads with MiXCR, one entry per CDR3 protein. The sample records some 340,000 distinct CDR3 sequences, approximately 12% being singletons. This clonotype was counted only a few times. Its antigen is not known. The CDR3 runs 14 residues. The V gene lost 5 bases and the J gene lost 4 bases, with 9 bases spanning the gap. The germline gives CDR1 KGHSH, CDR2 LQKENI. The study, taken as a whole, reports: Reappearance after the booster was observed for most primary-vaccination clones (about 96% CD4, over 75% CD8). By day 5 rather than day 15, the secondary response had peaked, though it was weaker.

The specimen was CD4+ T cells sorted from PBMCs, collected 45 days after the yellow fever booster vaccination. The chain uses TRBV18 and TRBJ2-6; no definite D call. The source is a man aged 18 to 30 who received the YFV17D yellow fever vaccine. The CDR3 DNA reads as TGTGCCAGCTCAGCGGATTCCGGGGCCAACGTCCTGACTTTC. It specifies CASSADSGANVLTF.